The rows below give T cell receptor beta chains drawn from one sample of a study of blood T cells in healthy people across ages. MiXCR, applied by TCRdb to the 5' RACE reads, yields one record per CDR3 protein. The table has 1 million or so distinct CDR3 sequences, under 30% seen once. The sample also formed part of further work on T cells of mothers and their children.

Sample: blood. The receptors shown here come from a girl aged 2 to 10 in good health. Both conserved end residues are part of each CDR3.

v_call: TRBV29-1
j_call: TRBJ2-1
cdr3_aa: CSVHQGGEQFF

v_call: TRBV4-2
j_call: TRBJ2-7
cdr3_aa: CASSQDPQGGDEQYF

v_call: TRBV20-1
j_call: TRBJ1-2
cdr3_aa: CSAEDVDYGYTF

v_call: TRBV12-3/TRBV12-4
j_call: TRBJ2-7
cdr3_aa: CASSRAGTGPYEQYF

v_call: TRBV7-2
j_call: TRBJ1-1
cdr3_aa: CASSLDAGRGTEAFF

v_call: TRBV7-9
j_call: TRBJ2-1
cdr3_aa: CASSPSTGRNEQFF

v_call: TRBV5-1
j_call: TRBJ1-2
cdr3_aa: CASSLVPGHYGYTF

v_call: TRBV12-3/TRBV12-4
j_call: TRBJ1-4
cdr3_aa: CASSLAPGNEKLFF

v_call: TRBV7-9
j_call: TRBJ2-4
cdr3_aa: CASSLGDSSKNIQYF

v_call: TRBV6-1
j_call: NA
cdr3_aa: CASSEAPSGVQETQYF

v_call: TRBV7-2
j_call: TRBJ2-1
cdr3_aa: CASRSGLAGFNEQFF

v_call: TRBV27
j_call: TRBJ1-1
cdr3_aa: CASSSRTLGMNTEAFF

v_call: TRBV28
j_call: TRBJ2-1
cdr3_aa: CASTKLQLTEQFF

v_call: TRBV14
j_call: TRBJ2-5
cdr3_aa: CASSQVANANQETQYF

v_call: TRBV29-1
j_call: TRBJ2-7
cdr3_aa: CSVRQGEAYEQYF

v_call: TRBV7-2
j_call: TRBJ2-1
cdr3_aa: CASSLGGAGGYNEQFF

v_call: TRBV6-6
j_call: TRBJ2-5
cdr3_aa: CASSRLEETQYF

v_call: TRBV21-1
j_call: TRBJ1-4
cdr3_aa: CASSNTGTGGCLKKLFF

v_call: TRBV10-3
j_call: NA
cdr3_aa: CAISDIERAGITMKQFF

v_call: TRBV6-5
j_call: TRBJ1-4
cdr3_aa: CASSYSPWTGRKLFF

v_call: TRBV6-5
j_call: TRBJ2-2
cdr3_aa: CASSPVLRNTGELFF

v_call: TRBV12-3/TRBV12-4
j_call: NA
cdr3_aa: CACGGASIGIVQYF

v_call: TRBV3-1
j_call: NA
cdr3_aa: CASSLVYNNEQFF

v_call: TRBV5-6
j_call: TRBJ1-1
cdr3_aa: CASSQQGTAKNTEAFF

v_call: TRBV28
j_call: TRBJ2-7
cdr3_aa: CASTGGYGGEQYF

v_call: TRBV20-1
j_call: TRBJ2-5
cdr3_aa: CSARLSGGNRETQYF

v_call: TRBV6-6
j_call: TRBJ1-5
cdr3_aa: CASNIFNQPQHF

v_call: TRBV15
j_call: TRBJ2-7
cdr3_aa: CATSRQRGAYEQYF

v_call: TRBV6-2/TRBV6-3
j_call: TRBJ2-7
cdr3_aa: CASIEPGIPYEQYF

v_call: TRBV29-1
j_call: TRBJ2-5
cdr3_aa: CSAGELAAPQETQYF

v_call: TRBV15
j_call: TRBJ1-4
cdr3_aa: CATSRDLDRRPTNEKLFF

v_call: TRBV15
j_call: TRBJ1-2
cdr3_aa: CATSRDHETYGYTF

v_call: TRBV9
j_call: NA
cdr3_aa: CASSVEGGSTYEQYF

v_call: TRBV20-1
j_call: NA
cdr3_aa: CSASSLPTETQYF

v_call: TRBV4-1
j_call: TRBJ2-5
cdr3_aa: CASSQATDGTTQYF

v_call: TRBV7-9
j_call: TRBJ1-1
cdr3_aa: CASSLLGEGEAFF

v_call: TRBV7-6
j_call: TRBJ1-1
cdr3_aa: CATAPGLPNTEAFF

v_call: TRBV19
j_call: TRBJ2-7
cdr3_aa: CASSVYGGLVYEQYF

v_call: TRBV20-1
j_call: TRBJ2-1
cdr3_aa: CSAKGVGQGNEQFF

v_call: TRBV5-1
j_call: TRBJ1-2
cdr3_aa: CASSLGLTGNYGYTF

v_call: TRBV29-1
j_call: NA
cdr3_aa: CSASLAGFYNEQFF

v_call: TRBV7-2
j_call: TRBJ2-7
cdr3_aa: CASSPRVGAERDEQYF

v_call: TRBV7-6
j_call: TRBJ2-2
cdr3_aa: CASSSLSSGGYTGELFF

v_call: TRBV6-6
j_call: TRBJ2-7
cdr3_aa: CASSYLDEQYF

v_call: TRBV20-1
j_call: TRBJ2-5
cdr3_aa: CSSVPGLAVQETQYF

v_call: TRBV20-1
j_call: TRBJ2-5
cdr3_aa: CSARDLGTSALEETQYF

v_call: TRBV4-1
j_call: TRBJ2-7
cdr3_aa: CASSQVGRYEQYF

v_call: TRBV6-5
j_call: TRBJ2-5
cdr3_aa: CASSYSGGYQETQYF

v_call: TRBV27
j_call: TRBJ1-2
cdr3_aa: CASAPTGTLVGYTF

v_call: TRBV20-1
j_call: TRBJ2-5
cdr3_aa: CSARDPAVSGETQYF

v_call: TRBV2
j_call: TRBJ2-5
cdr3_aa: CASSAWAGRFQETQYF

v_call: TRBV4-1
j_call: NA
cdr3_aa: CASSQDLTEETQYF

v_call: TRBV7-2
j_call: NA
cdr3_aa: CASSVLAGVLYNEQFF

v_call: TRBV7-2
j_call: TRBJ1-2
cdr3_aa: CASSLALGQSLYGYTF

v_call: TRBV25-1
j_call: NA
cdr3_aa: CASKTRASSAYEQYF

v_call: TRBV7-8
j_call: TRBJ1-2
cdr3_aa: CASSRSDTDYGYTF

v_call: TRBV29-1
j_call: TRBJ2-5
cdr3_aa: CSAFSGTQETQYF

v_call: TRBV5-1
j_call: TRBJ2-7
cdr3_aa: CASSLTGRNYEQYF

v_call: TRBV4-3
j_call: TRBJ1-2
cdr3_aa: CANSQEVRGGYTF